The 12 T cell receptor beta chains in this list originate from one sample, sequenced in a study of shared clonotypes between healthy human individuals. Generated by immunoSEQ multiplex PCR, the TCRdb table keeps only in-frame clones and is missing some. The repertoire has 1 million to 1.2 million clones, approximately 80% of them found once; the top ten carry approximately 0.9%. The sample comprised memory CD4+ T cells from PBMCs. As for subset: CD45RA-negative fraction. These receptors were collected from a man between 18 and 29 years old in good health. Some clones in this sample may be carry-over from other donors' samples.

Turning to this clone: One end of the junction fails to match germline, which may point to a read error. V gene TRBV28 combines with J gene TRBJ2-1; no clear D. The CDR3 has 12 amino acids. The V gene's germline CDR1 is MDHEN and CDR2 SYDVKM. CDR3 in DNA: TGTGCCAGCCAACAAGCGATGGCATCCATGGTCTTC. This codes for CASQQAMASMVF.

The V and J genes are TRBV7-8 and TRBJ1-5; tentative D call: TRBD1 (5 bases). This CDR3 comprises 15 residues. The V end was cut by 5 bases, the J end by 1 base, with 12 bases between. Germline loops: CDR1 SGHVS, CDR2 FQNEAQ. The CDR3 DNA sequence: TGTGCCAGCAGCGCCGACGGGACGAGCAATCAGCCCCAGCATTTT. As protein: CASSADGTSNQPQHF. Full variable domain (remainder filled in from reference TRBV7-8 and TRBJ1-5): GAGVSQSPRYKVAKRGQDVALRCDPISGHVSLFWYQQALGQGPEFLTYFQNEAQLDKSGLPSDRFFAERPEGSVSTLKIQRTQQEDSAVYLCASSADGTSNQPQHFGDGTRLSIL.

The sample holds a few counts of this clone. The chain has TRBV29-1 and TRBJ2-2, with 8 positions matching TRBD1. The V and J ends lost 7 bases and 0 bases, in that order; junction bases with no gene match: 10. The CDR3 is 16 amino acids. Germline V gene data show CDR1 as SQVTM and CDR2 as ANQGSEA. In nucleotides, the CDR3 is TGCAGCGGGTTGGGTCAGGGGGCTTCGAACACCGGGGAGCTGTTTTTT. Translating it yields CSGLGQGASNTGELFF.

The table lists this clone with a count of one. This same CDR3 is encoded by further DNA sequences in the sample. The CDR3 reads CASSPGQGYGYTF. Written as DNA, the CDR3 is TGTGCCAGCAGCCCGGGACAGGGCTATGGCTACACCTTC. V and J are TRBV28 and TRBJ1-2; 9 bases agree with TRBD1. Losses at the gene ends were 6 bases for V and 4 bases for J; bases not matched to a gene: 3. The CDR3 is 13 amino acids. In germline, CDR1 is MDHEN, CDR2 SYDVKM.

The chain couples TRBV11-2 to TRBJ1-1; 10 bases agree with TRBD1. Trimming cost V 3 bases and J 4 bases; bases outside gene matches: 2. Germline values: CDR1 SGHAT, CDR2 FQNNGV. This CDR3 contains 14 residues. The CDR3 region is CASSLRTGGTEAFF. The CDR3, as DNA: TGTGCCAGCAGCTTGCGGACAGGGGGCACTGAAGCTTTCTTT.

The chain recombines TRBV7-9 with TRBJ2-7, with TRBD2 as a possible D gene (5 bases). The CDR3 runs 14 residues. Looked up from germline, CDR1 is SEHNR and CDR2 is FQNEAQ (reference sequence). Trimming took off 3 bases at V and 5 bases at J, with 14 bases between the two ends. The CDR3 region is CASSFPGIHNEQYF. The CDR3 nucleotides are TGTGCCAGCAGCTTCCCCGGGATCCACAACGAGCAGTACTTC.

To note about this clone: The sample has other DNA sequences that encode this CDR3 too. This chain connects TRBV10-3 to TRBJ2-7; 9 positions agree with TRBD1. V dropped 4 bases and J dropped 1; count of bases not matched to a gene: 2. CDR1 is ENHRY, CDR2 SYGVKD, per germline. The CDR3 consists of 14 residues. The CDR3 DNA follows: TGTGCCATCAGTGCCGGGACAGGGTCCTACGAGCAGTACTTC. It encodes CAISAGTGSYEQYF.

This rearrangement joins TRBV4-3 to TRBJ2-2; D gene ambiguous. Germline CDR1 LGHNA, CDR2 YSLEER. V was clipped by 1 base and J by 3 bases, with 9 bases between them. The CDR3 contains 15 residues. The CDR3 nucleotides read TGCGCCAGCAGCCAAGGAGGATTCGACACCGGGGAGCTGTTTTTT. It is translated as CASSQGGFDTGELFF.

The chain uses TRBV5-1 and TRBJ1-1, with a tentative D call TRBD1 (6 bases). Trimming stripped 7 bases from V and 6 bases from J, with 16 bases between. CDR1 SGHRS and CDR2 YFSETQ come from the germline V gene. The length of the CDR3 is 13 residues. The CDR3 here is CASGYRERAEAFF. Here the CDR3 DNA reads TGCGCCAGCGGCTACAGGGAAAGGGCTGAAGCTTTCTTT.

This chain connects TRBV5-5 to TRBJ1-2; D is possibly TRBD1 (6 bases). From germline, CDR1 is SGHKS and CDR2 YYEKEE (reference sequence). This CDR3 is built from 14 residues. V dropped 4 bases and J dropped 7 bases, with 17 bases sitting between them. CDR3 in amino acids: CASSPFTGFSGYTF. The DNA for the CDR3 is TGTGCCAGCAGCCCCTTCACAGGGTTTAGTGGCTACACCTTC.

The chain joins TRBV9 to TRBJ2-7, with 10 bases aligning to TRBD2. The CDR3 is 18 amino acids. Trimming cost V 0 bases and J 2 bases; bases outside gene matches: 11. Germline-derived CDR1 and CDR2 are SGDLS and YYNGEE. The CDR3 loop is CASSVATSGRSRAYEQYF. The DNA of the CDR3 is TGTGCCAGCAGCGTAGCGACTAGCGGGCGAAGCAGGGCCTACGAGCAGTACTTC.

In this sample, this clone turned up once. CDR3 nucleotides: TGTGCCAGCAGCGTGGACCCTTCGTACGAGCAGTACTTC. As protein: CASSVDPSYEQYF. The chain links TRBV4-2 to TRBJ2-7; no definite D call. The V gene lost 5 bases and the J gene lost 4 bases, with 12 bases spanning the gap. The germline gives CDR1 LGHNA, CDR2 YNFKEQ. The CDR3 length is 13 residues.